The 6 T cell receptor beta chains given below trace back to one sample, sequenced in a study of blood T cells in healthy people across ages (dated by TCRdb to the mid-2010s). Library preparation used 5' RACE. Sequenced using an Illumina HiSeq 2500. A second roughly 7 to 11 cycle PCR used a sample-barcoded 5' primer and a J-beta primer mix. The public sequencing data were trimmed at Q25 with fastp and processed into clonotypes with MiXCR by TCRdb, which kept only in-frame beta chains. Rows are unified per CDR3 protein, each entry keeping the most common DNA and genes. The table for this sample lists 1.5 million to 2 million distinct CDR3 sequences; roughly 30% of them were counted only once. The top ten clones comprise approximately 10% of the sample. The material sequenced was blood. These receptors came from a woman in her 30s in good health.

The chain combines TRBV10-2 with TRBJ2-7, with D possibly called TRBD1 or TRBD2 (6 bases each). Germline V gene sequence: CDR1 WSHSY, CDR2 SAAADI. With 6 bases removed from V and 3 bases from J, the gap between germline ends came to 12 bases. The CDR3 spans 13 residues. The CDR3 reads CASRGGLFYEQYF. CDR3 DNA sequence: TGCGCCAGCAGAGGGGGGCTATTCTACGAGCAGTACTTC.

CDR3 amino acids: CSVSTPSQTYNEQFF. For the CDR3, the DNA is TGCAGCGTCTCAACGCCATCCCAAACCTACAATGAGCAGTTCTTC. The V gene is TRBV29-1, the J gene TRBJ2-1, with D unclear. The CDR3 loop spans 15 amino acids. The germline V gene encodes CDR1 SQVTM and CDR2 ANQGSEA. V lost 6 bases to trimming and J lost 2 bases, with 17 bases between them.

This clonotype was seen a handful of times. The V call is TRBV5-1, the J call TRBJ2-1, with TRBD2 matching 7 bases. The V and J ends lost 2 bases and 2 bases, in that order; junction bases with no gene match: 7. The germline CDR1 and CDR2 sequences are SGHRS and YFSETQ. The CDR3 consists of 16 residues. Written as DNA, the CDR3 is TGCGCCAGCAGCTTTGAGGGTAGCGGGCCCTACAATGAGCAGTTCTTC. Protein product: CASSFEGSGPYNEQFF.

The CDR3 reads CASSQETTGAYGYTF. The CDR3 nucleotides are TGCGCCAGCAGCCAAGAAACTACAGGGGCCTATGGCTACACCTTC. V usage is TRBV4-1 and J usage is TRBJ1-2; 7 positions agree with TRBD1. Germline V gene data show CDR1 as MGHRA and CDR2 as YSYEKL. With 0 bases clipped from V and 4 bases from J, the junction kept 5 bases outside the gene matches. CDR3 size: 15 residues.

In this sample, this clonotype turned up a few times. The chain employs TRBV6-1 and TRBJ1-4; D is undetermined. The CDR3 consists of 15 residues. V dropped 6 bases and J dropped 2 bases, with 13 bases sitting between them. Germline-derived CDR1 and CDR2 are MNHNS and SASEGT. CDR3 bases: TGTGCCAGCAGGGCTCCGCCGTCGACTAATGAAAAACTGTTTTTT. Translation gives CASRAPPSTNEKLFF.

The chain combines TRBV10-3 with TRBJ1-2; 8 bases line up with TRBD1. There are 13 residues in the CDR3. CDR1 is ENHRY and CDR2 is SYGVKD in the germline V gene. J was trimmed by 3 bases and V by 7 bases; bases with no gene match: 4. CDR3 residues: CAIMEDRDYGYTF. Here the CDR3 DNA reads TGTGCCATCATGGAGGACAGGGACTATGGCTACACCTTC.